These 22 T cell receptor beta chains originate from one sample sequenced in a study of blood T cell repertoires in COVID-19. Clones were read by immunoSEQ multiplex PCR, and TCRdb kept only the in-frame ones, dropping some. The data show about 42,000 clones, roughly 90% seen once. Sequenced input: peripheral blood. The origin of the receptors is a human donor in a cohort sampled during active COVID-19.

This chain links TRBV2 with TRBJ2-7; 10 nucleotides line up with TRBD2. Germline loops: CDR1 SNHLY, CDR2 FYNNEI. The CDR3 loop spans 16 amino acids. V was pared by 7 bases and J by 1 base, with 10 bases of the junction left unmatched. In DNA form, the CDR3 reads TGTGCCAGCACTTCGGGGACTAGCGTTGGGTCCTACGAGCAGTACTTC. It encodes CASTSGTSVGSYEQYF.

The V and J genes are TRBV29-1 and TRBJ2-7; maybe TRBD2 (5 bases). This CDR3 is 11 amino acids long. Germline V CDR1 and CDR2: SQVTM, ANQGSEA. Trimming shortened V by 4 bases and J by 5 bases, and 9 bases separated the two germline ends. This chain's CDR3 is CSVAGYDEQYF. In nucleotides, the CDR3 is TGCAGCGTTGCGGGGTACGACGAGCAGTACTTC.

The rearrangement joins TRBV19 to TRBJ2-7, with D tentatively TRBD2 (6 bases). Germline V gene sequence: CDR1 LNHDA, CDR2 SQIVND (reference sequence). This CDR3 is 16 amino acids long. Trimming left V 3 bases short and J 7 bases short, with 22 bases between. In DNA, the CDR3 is TGTGCCAGTAGTATTCAAGGGACTTTGGTTCATAAAGAGCAGTACTTC. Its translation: CASSIQGTLVHKEQYF.

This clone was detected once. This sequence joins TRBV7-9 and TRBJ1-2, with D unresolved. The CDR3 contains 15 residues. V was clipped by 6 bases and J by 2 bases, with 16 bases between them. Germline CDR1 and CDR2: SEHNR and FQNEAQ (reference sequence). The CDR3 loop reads CASSGRELTNYGYTF. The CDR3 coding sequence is TGTGCCAGCAGTGGCCGTGAACTAACGAACTATGGCTACACCTTC.

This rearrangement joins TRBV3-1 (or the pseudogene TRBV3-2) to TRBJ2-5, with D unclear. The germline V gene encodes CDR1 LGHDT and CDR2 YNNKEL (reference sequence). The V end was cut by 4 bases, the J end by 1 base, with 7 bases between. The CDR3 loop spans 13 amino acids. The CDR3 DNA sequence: TGTGCCAGCAGCCGTCCCTTCCAAGAGACCCAGTACTTC. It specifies CASSRPFQETQYF.

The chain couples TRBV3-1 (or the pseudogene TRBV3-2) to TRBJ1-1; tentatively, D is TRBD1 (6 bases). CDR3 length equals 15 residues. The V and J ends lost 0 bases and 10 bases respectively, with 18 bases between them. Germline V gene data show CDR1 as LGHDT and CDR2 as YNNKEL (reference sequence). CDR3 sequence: CASSQDRGGAFGAFF. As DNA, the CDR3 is TGTGCCAGCAGCCAAGATAGGGGGGGGGCGTTCGGAGCTTTCTTT.

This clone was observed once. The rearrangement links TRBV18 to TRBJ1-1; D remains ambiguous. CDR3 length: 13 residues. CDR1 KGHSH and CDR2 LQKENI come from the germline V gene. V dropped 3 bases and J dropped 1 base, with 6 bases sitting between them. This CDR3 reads CASSPAENTEAFF. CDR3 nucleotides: TGTGCCAGCTCACCGGCGGAGAACACTGAAGCTTTCTTT.

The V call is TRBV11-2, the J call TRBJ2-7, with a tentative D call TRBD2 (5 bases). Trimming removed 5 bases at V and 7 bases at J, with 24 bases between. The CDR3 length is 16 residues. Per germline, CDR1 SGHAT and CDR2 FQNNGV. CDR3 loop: CASSPRRWETLGEQYF. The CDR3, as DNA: TGTGCCAGCAGCCCGAGGAGGTGGGAGACCTTAGGGGAGCAGTACTTC.

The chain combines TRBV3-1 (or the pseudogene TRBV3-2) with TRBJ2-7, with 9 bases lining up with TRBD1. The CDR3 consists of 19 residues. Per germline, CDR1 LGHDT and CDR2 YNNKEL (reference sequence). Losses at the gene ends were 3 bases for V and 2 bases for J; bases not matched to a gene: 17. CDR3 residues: CASSQYPGQGNYRAYEQYF. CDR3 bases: TGTGCCAGCAGCCAGTATCCGGGACAGGGTAATTACCGGGCCTACGAGCAGTACTTC.

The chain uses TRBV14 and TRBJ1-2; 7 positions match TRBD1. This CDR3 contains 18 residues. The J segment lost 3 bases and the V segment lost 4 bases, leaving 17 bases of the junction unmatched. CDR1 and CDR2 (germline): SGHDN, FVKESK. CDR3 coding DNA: TGTGCCAGCAGCCGCAACTGGGACAGCCATGAATGGGACTATGGCTACACCTTC. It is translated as CASSRNWDSHEWDYGYTF. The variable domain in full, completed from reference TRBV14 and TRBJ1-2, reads EAGVTQFPSHSVIEKGQTVTLRCDPISGHDNLYWYRRVMGKEIKFLLHFVKESKQDESGMPNNRFLAERTGGTYSTLKVQPAELEDSGVYFCASSRNWDSHEWDYGYTFGSGTRLTVV.

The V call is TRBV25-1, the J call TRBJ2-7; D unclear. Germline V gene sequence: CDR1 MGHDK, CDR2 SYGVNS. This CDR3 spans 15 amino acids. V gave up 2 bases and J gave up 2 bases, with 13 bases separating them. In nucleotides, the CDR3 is TGTGCCAGCAGTGAAAGGATGGAGATGACCTACGAGCAGTACTTC. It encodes CASSERMEMTYEQYF.

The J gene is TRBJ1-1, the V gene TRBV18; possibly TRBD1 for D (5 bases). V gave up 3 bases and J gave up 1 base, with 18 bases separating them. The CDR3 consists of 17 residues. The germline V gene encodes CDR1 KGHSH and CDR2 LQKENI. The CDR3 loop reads CASSPLQGAPGNTEAFF. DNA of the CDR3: TGTGCCAGCTCACCCCTCCAAGGGGCCCCCGGGAACACTGAAGCTTTCTTT.

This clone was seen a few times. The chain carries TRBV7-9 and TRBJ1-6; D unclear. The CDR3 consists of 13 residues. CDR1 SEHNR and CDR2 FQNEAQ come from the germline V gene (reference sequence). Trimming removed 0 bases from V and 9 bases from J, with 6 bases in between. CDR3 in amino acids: CASSLAPGSPLHF. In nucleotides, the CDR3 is TGTGCCAGCAGCTTAGCACCCGGTTCACCCCTCCACTTT. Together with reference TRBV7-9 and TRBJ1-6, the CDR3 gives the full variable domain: DTGVSQNPRHKITKRGQNVTFRCDPISEHNRLYWYRQTLGQGPEFLTYFQNEAQLEKSRLLSDRFSAERPKGSFSTLEIQRTEQGDSAMYLCASSLAPGSPLHFGNGTRLTVT.

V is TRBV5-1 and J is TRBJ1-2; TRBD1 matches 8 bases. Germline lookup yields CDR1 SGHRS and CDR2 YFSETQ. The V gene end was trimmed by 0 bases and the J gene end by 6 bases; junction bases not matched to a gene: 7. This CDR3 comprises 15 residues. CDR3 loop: CASSLAWTGQDGYTF. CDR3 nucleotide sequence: TGCGCCAGCAGCTTGGCCTGGACAGGGCAGGATGGCTACACCTTC.

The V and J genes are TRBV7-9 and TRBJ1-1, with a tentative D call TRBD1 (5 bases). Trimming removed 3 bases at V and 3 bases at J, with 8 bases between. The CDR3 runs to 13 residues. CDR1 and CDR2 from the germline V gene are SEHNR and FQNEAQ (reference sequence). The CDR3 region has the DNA TGTGCCAGCAGCTTTTGGGGGGACACTGAAGCTTTCTTT. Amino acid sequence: CASSFWGDTEAFF.

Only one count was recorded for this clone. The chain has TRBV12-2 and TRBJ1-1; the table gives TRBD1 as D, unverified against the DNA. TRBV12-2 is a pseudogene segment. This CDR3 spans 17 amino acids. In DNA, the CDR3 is TGTGCAAGTCGCCTAGACGCTCCGGGACACCTGAACACTGAAGCTTTCTTT. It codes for CASRLDAPGHLNTEAFF.

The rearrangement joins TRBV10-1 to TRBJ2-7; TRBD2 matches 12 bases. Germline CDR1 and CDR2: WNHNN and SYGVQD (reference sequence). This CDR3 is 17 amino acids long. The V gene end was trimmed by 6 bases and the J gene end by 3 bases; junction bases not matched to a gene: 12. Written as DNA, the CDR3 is TGCGCCAGCAGGCTCATTGGGGCTAGCGGGGGGGGCTACGAGCAGTACTTC. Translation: CASRLIGASGGGYEQYF.

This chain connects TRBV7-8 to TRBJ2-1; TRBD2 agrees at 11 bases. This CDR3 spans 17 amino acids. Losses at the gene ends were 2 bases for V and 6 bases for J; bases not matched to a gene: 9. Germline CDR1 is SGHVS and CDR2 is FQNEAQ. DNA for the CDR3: TGTGCCAGCAGCTTAAGAGAAATTAGCGGGGGGGCCAATGAGCAGTTCTTC. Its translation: CASSLREISGGANEQFF.

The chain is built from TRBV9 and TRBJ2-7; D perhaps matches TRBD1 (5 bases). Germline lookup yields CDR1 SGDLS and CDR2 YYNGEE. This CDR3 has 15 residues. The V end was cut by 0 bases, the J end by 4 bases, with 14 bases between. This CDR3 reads CASSVESGSGYEQYF. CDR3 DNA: TGTGCCAGCAGCGTAGAGTCAGGGTCAGGGTACGAGCAGTACTTC.

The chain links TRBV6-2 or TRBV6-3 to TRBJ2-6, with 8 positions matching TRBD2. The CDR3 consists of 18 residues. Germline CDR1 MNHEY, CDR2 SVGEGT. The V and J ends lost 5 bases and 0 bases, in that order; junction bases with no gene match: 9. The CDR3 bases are TGTGCCAGCAGTGCCTACCCCAGCGGGAGCTCTGGGGCCAACGTCCTGACTTTC. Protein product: CASSAYPSGSSGANVLTF.

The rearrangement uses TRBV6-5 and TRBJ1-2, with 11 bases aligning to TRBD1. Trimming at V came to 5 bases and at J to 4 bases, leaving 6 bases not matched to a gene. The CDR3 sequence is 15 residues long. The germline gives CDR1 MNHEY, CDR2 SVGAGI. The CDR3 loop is CASSLWDRGSYGYTF. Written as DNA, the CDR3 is TGTGCCAGCAGTCTCTGGGACAGGGGGAGCTATGGCTACACCTTC.

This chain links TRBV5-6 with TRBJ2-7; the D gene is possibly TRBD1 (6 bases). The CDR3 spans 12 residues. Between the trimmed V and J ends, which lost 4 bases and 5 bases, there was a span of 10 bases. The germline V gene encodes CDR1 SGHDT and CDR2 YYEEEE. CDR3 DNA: TGTGCCAGCAGCCTGACAGGCCACGAGCAGTACTTC. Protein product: CASSLTGHEQYF.